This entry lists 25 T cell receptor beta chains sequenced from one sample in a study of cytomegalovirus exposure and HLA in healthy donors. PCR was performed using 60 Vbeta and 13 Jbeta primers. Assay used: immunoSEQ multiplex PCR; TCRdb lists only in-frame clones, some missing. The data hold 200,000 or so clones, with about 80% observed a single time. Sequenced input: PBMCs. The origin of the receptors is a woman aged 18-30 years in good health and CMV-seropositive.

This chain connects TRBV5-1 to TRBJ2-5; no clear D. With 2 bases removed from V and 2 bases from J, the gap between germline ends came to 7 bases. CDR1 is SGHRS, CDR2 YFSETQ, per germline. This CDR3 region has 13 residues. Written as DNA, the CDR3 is TGCGCCAGCAGCTTCGCCAGACAAGAGACCCAGTACTTC. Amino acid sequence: CASSFARQETQYF.

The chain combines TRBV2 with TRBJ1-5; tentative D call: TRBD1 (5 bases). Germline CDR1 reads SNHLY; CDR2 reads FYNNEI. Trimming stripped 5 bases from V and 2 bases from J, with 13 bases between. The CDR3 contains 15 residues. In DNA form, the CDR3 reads TGTGCCAGCAGTAAGGCCAGGGAACGCAATCAGCCCCAGCATTTT. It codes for CASSKARERNQPQHF. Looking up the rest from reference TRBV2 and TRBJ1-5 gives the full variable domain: EPEVTQTPSHQVTQMGQEVILRCVPISNHLYFYWYRQILGQKVEFLVSFYNNEISEKSEIFDDQFSVERPDGSNFTLKIRSTKLEDSAMYFCASSKARERNQPQHFGDGTRLSIL.

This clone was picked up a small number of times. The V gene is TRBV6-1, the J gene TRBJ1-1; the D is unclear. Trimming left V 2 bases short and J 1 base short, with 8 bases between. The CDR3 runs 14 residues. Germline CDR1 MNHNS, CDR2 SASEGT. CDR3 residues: CASSEIVENTEAFF. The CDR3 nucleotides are TGTGCCAGCAGTGAAATTGTAGAGAACACTGAAGCTTTCTTT.

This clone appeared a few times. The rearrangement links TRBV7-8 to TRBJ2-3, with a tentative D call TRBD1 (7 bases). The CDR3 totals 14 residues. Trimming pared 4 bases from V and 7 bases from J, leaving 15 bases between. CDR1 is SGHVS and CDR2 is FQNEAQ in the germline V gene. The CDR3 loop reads CASSSEQGRHTQYF. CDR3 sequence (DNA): TGTGCCAGCAGCTCGGAACAGGGGAGGCATACGCAGTATTTT. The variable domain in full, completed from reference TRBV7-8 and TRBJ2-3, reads GAGVSQSPRYKVAKRGQDVALRCDPISGHVSLFWYQQALGQGPEFLTYFQNEAQLDKSGLPSDRFFAERPEGSVSTLKIQRTQQEDSAVYLCASSSEQGRHTQYFGPGTRLTVL.

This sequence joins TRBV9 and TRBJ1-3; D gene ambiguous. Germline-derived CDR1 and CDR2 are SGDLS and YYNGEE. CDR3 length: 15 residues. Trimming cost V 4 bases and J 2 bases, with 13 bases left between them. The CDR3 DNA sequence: TGTGCCAGCAGCCCAATGACAATCCCTGGAAACACCATATATTTT. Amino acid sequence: CASSPMTIPGNTIYF.

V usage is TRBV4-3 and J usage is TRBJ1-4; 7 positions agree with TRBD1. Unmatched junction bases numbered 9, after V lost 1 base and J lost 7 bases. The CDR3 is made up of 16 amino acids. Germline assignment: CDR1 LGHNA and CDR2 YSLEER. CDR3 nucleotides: TGCGCCAGCAGCCAAGCAATCCAGGGGGAAGGTGAAAAACTGTTTTTT. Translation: CASSQAIQGEGEKLFF.

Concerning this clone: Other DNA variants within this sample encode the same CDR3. CDR3 residues: CASSLAGDTEAFF. The CDR3 DNA reads as TGCGCCAGCAGCTTGGCCGGGGACACTGAAGCTTTCTTT. The chain couples TRBV5-1 to TRBJ1-1, with D hard to call. The CDR3 contains 13 residues. Germline CDR1 reads SGHRS; CDR2 reads YFSETQ. The germline V and J ends were trimmed by 0 bases and 3 bases, with 6 bases remaining between them.

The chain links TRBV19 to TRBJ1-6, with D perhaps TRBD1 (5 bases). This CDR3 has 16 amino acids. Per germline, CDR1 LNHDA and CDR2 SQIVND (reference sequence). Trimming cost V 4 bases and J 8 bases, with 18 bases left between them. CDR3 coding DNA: TGTGCCAGTAGTACCAAATCAGGGCTCTTCGATTCACCCCTCCACTTT. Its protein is CASSTKSGLFDSPLHF.

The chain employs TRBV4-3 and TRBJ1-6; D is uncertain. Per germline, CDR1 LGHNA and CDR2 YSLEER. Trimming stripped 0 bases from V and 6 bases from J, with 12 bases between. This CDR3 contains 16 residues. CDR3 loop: CASSQDGEYSNSPLHF. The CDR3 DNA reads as TGCGCCAGCAGCCAAGACGGCGAGTACAGTAATTCACCCCTCCACTTT.

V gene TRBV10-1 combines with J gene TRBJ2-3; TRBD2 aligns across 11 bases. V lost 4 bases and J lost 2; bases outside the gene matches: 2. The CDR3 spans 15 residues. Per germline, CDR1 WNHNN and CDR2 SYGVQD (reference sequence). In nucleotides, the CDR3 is TGCGCCAGCAGTGGGGGACTAGCGGCCACAGATACGCAGTATTTT. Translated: CASSGGLAATDTQYF.

CDR3 sequence reads: CASSKVQGGEKLFF. As DNA, the CDR3 is TGTGCCAGCAGTAAAGTTCAGGGAGGAGAAAAACTGTTTTTT. This chain links TRBV2 with TRBJ1-4, with a possible D match to TRBD1 (5 bases). Germline assignment: CDR1 SNHLY and CDR2 FYNNEI. Trimming removed 5 bases from V and 8 bases from J, with 15 bases in between. The CDR3 extends over 14 amino acids.

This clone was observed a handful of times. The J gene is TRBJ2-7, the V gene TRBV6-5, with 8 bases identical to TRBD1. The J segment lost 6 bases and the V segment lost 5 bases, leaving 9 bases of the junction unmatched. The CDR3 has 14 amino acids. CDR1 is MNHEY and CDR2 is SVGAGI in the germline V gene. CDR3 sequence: CASSVDRVGGEQYF. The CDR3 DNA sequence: TGTGCCAGCAGTGTGGACAGGGTAGGGGGCGAGCAGTACTTC.

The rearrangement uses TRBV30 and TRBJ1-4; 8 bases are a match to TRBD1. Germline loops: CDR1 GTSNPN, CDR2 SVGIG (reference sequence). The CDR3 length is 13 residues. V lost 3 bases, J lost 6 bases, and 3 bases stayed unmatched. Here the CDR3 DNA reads TGTGCCTGGAGCCGACAGGGGTATGAAAAACTGTTTTTT. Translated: CAWSRQGYEKLFF.

CDR3 nucleotide sequence: TGTGCCAGCAGCCAGGGTAGCGGGGAGGGGGAGACCCAGTACTTC. Translated, it gives CASSQGSGEGETQYF. The gene calls are TRBV4-2 and TRBJ2-5; TRBD2 aligns across 8 bases. With V trimmed by 3 bases and J by 5 bases, 8 bases remained unmatched. Per germline, CDR1 LGHNA and CDR2 YNFKEQ. The CDR3 length is 15 residues.

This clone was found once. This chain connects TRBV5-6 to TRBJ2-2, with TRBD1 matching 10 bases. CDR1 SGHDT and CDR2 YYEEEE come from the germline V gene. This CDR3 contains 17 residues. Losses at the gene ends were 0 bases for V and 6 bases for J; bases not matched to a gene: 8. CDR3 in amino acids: CASSLAGGDRGPGELFF. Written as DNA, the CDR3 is TGTGCCAGCAGCTTGGCCGGTGGGGACAGGGGTCCCGGGGAGCTGTTTTTT.

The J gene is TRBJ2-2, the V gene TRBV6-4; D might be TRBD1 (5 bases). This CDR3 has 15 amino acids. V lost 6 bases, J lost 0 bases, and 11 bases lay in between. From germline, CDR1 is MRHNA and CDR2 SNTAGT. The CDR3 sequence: CASRGDRPNTGELFF. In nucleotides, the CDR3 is TGTGCCAGCAGAGGAGACAGACCGAACACCGGGGAGCTGTTTTTT.

Here the CDR3 DNA reads TGTGCCAGCAGTCGCCGGGACAGTAATTCACCCCTCCACTTT. As protein: CASSRRDSNSPLHF. V usage is TRBV14 and J usage is TRBJ1-6, with 7 bases matching TRBD1. Germline assignment: CDR1 SGHDN and CDR2 FVKESK. Trimming removed 6 bases from V and 6 bases from J; junction bases left unmatched: 5. The CDR3 runs to 14 residues. Combining the CDR3 with reference TRBV14 and TRBJ1-6 gives the whole variable domain EAGVTQFPSHSVIEKGQTVTLRCDPISGHDNLYWYRRVMGKEIKFLLHFVKESKQDESGMPNNRFLAERTGGTYSTLKVQPAELEDSGVYFCASSRRDSNSPLHFGNGTRLTVT.

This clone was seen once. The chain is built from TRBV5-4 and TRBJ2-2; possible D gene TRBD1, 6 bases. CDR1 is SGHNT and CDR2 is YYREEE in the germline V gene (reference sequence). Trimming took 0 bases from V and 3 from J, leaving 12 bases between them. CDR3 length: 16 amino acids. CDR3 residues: CASSLAGTIHTGELFF. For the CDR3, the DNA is TGTGCCAGCAGCTTGGCCGGGACAATTCACACCGGGGAGCTGTTTTTT.

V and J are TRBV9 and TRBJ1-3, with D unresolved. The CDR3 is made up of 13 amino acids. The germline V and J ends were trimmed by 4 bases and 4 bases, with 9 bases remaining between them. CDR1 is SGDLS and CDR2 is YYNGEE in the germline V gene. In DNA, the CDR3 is TGTGCCAGCAGCCCAGAGGGCGGAAACACCATATATTTT. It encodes CASSPEGGNTIYF.

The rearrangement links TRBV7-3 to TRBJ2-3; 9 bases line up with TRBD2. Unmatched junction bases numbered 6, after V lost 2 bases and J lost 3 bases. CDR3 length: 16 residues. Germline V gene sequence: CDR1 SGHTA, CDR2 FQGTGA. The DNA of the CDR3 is TGTGCCAGCAGCTTATACGGCGGGGGGGCTACAGATACGCAGTATTTT. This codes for CASSLYGGGATDTQYF. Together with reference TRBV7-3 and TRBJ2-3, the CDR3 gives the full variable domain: GAGVSQTPSNKVTEKGKYVELRCDPISGHTALYWYRQSLGQGPEFLIYFQGTGAADDSGLPNDRFFAVRPEGSVSTLKIQRTERGDSAVYLCASSLYGGGATDTQYFGPGTRLTVL.

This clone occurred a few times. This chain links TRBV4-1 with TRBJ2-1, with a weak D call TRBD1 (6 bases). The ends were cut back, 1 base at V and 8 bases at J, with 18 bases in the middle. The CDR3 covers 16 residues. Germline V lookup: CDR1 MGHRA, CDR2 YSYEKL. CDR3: CASSQAGIRRGDEQFF. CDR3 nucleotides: TGCGCCAGCAGCCAAGCGGGGATACGCAGGGGCGATGAGCAGTTCTTC.

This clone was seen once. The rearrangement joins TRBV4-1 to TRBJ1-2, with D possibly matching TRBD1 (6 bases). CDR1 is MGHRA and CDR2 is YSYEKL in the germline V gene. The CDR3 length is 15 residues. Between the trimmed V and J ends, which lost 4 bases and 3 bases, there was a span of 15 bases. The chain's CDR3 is CASSPTRGGDYGYTF. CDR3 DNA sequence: TGCGCCAGCAGCCCCACCAGGGGCGGTGACTATGGCTACACCTTC.

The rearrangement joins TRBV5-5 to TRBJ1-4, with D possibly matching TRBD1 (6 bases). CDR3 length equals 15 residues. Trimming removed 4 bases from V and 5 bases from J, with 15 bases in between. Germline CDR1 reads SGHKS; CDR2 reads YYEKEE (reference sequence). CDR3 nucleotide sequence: TGTGCCAGCAGCGCCCCCCTGGGGACAAATGAAAAACTGTTTTTT. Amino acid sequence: CASSAPLGTNEKLFF.

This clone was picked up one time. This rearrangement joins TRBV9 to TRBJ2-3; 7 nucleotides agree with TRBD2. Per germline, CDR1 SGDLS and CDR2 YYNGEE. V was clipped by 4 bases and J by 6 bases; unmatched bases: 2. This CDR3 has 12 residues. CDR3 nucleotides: TGTGCCAGCAGCCACGGGGGGGATACGCAGTATTTT. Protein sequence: CASSHGGDTQYF.

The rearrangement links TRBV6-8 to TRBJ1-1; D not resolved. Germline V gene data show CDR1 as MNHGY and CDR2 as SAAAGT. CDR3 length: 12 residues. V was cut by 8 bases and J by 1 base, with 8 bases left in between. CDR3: CASRQKNTEAFF. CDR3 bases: TGTGCCAGCCGCCAGAAGAACACTGAAGCTTTCTTT.